This T cell receptor beta chain came from a study of OX40 agonist ivuxolimab in advanced cancers. This CDR3 is built from 12 residues. Germline assignment: CDR1 SGHNT and CDR2 YYREEE (reference sequence). V was cut by 4 bases and J by 10 bases, with 14 bases left in between. Only in-frame clones appear in the TCRdb table, and some are missing; sequencing was by immunoSEQ multiplex PCR. The sample includes tens of thousands of clones, around 93% of them seen just once. The V and J genes are TRBV5-4 and TRBJ2-5, with D perhaps matching TRBD1 (8 bases). Sequences were derived from CD4+ or CD8+ T cells sorted from blood, sampled in a trial of the OX40 agonist ivuxolimab. The TCR originated in an adult with an advanced solid tumor such as melanoma, head and neck, liver or kidney cancer. CDR3 amino acids: CASSQQGGDQYF. The CDR3 region has the DNA TGTGCCAGCAGCCAACAGGGGGGGGACCAGTACTTC.